This T cell receptor beta chain was recorded in a study of STAT3 mutations in large granular lymphocyte leukemia. About the study: Approximately 40% of treated T-LGLL patients showed hematologic response to immunosuppression.

On this clone itself: Its antigen is currently unknown.

Germline CDR1 LNHNV, CDR2 YYDKDF (reference sequence). The CDR3 contains 14 residues. The V and J ends lost 1 base and 4 bases respectively, with 10 bases between them. Study findings and constraints: Samples missed the first appearance of the clone. In T-cell large granular lymphocyte leukemia, about half of patients showed multiple immunodominant subclonotypes. In several patients, dominant TCR clone burden exceeded STAT3 mutant burden, suggesting STAT3 mutation arose secondarily.

Some clones are missing from TCRdb's copy, which holds only in-frame ones; the method was immunoSEQ multiplex PCR. There are 30,000 to 45,000 clones in the sample; about 88% occur only once, and 0.4% to 0.5% lies in the top ten. This chain joins TRBV15 and TRBJ1-1; D gene unclear. Source material: PBMCs. The receptor comes from a human donor with T large granular lymphocyte leukemia. Some clones in this sample may be carry-over from other donors' samples. The CDR3 DNA is TGTGCCACCAGCAGAGGGGGTTGGGGCACTGAAGCTTTCTTT. Translation: CATSRGGWGTEAFF.